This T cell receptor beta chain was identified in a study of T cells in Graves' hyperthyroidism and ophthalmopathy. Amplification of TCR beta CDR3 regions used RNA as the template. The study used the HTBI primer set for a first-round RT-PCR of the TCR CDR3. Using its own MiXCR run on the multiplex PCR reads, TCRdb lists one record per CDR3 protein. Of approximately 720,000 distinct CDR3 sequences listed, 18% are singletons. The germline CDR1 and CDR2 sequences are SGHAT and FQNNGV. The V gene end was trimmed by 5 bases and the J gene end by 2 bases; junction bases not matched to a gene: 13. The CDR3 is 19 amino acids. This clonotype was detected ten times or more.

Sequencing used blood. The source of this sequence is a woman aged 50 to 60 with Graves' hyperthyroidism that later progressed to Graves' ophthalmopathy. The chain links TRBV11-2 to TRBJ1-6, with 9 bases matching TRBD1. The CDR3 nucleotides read TGTGCCAGCAGCACCCCCTTCGGACAGGGGAGAACCTATAATTCACCCCTCCACTTT. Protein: CASSTPFGQGRTYNSPLHF.